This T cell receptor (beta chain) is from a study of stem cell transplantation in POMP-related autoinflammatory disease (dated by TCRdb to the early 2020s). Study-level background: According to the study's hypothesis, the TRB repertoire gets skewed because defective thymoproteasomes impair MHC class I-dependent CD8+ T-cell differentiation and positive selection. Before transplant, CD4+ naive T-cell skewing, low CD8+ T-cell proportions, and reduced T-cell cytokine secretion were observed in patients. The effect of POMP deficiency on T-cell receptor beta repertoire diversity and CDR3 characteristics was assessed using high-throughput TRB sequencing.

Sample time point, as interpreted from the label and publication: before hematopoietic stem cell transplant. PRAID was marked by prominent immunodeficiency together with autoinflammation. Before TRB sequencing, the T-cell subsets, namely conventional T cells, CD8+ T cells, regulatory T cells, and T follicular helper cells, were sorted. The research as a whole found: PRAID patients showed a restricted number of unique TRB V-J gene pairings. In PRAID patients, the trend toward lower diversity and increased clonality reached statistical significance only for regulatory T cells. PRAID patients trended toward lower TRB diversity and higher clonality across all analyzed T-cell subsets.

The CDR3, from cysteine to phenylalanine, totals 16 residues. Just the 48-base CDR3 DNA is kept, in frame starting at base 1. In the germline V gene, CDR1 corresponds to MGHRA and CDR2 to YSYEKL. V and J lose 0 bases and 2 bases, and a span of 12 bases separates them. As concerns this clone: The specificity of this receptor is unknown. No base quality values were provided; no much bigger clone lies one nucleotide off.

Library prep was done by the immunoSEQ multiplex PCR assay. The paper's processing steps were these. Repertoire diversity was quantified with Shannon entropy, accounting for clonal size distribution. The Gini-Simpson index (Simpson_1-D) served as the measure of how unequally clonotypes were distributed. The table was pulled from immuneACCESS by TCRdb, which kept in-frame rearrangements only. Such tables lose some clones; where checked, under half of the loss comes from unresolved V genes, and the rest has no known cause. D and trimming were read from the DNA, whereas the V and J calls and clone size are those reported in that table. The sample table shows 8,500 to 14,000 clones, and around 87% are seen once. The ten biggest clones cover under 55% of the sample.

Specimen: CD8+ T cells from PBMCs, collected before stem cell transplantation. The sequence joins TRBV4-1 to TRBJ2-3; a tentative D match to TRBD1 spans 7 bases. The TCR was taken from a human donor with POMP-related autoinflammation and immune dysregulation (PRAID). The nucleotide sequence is TGCGCCAGCAGCCAAGAAGGAGGGGGCCCCACAGATACGCAGTATTTT. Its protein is CASSQEGGGPTDTQYF.